Below, 15 T cell receptor beta chains from the same sample are listed, as sequenced in a study of T cell responses to AZD1222 COVID-19 vaccine. The protocol was immunoSEQ multiplex PCR, while the TCRdb copy is restricted to in-frame clones and leaves out a portion. The sample contains about 110,000 clones, less than 95% of which appear only once. The sequencing here drew on peripheral blood, taken on day 0 of AZD1222 vaccination. These receptor sequences come from an adult in good health.

The chain links TRBV28 to TRBJ1-3; D might be TRBD1 (6 bases). V was shortened by 6 bases and J by 0 bases, with 9 bases between the two germline ends. CDR1 is MDHEN, CDR2 SYDVKM, per germline. The CDR3 spans 14 residues. The DNA for the CDR3 is TGTGCCAGCAGCCTACAGGGCTCTGGAAACACCATATATTTT. It translates to CASSLQGSGNTIYF.

The chain links TRBV9 to TRBJ2-1; TRBD2 matches 10 bases. The length of the CDR3 is 16 residues. The V gene's germline CDR1 is SGDLS and CDR2 YYNGEE. J lost 4 bases, V lost 4 bases, and 8 bases had no gene match. CDR3 protein: CASSSPLAGGYNEQFF. The CDR3 region has the DNA TGTGCCAGCAGCTCCCCTTTAGCGGGGGGTTACAATGAGCAGTTCTTC.

V is TRBV30 and J is TRBJ1-3; weak D call: TRBD1 (6 bases). There are 14 residues in the CDR3. The V end was cut by 5 bases, the J end by 7 bases, with 18 bases between. From germline, CDR1 is GTSNPN and CDR2 SVGIG (reference sequence). CDR3 DNA: TGTGCCTGGGGTGGACAGATACTAGGGAACACCATATATTTT. It codes for CAWGGQILGNTIYF.

The chain employs TRBV5-6 and TRBJ2-1, with a possible D match to TRBD2 (6 bases). V gave up 4 bases and J gave up 5 bases, with 19 bases separating them. The CDR3 extends over 16 amino acids. Germline assignment: CDR1 SGHDT and CDR2 YYEEEE. This CDR3 reads CASSPSGRGSNNEQFF. In nucleotides, the CDR3 is TGTGCCAGCAGCCCATCCGGTCGGGGGTCAAACAATGAGCAGTTCTTC.

This chain links TRBV1 with TRBJ1-1; the table gives TRBD1 as D, unverified against the DNA. TRBV1 represents a pseudogene. The CDR3 totals 14 residues. The CDR3 DNA sequence: TGCACCAGCAGCAAGGCGACACGTAACACTGAAGCTTTCTTT. The encoded protein is CTSSKATRNTEAFF.

In its sample, this clone was seen a few times. CDR3 protein: CASSRTIGELFF. DNA of the CDR3: TGTGCCAGCAGCAGGACAATCGGGGAGCTGTTTTTT. The chain combines TRBV7-9 with TRBJ2-2; perhaps TRBD1 as D (5 bases). CDR3 length: 12 amino acids. Germline values: CDR1 SEHNR, CDR2 FQNEAQ (reference sequence). Trimming removed 5 bases from V and 7 bases from J, with 8 bases in between.

This chain connects TRBV19 to TRBJ1-5; tentatively, D is TRBD1 (5 bases). V was clipped by 0 bases and J by 2 bases, with 5 bases between them. The germline V gene has CDR1 LNHDA and CDR2 SQIVND (reference sequence). There are 14 residues in the CDR3. The CDR3 is CASSIEGGNQPQHF. Here the CDR3 DNA reads TGTGCCAGTAGTATAGAAGGGGGCAATCAGCCCCAGCATTTT.

This clone was seen only once. The CDR3 sequence: CASSEMQGRGEQYF. The CDR3 coding sequence is TGTGCCAGCAGTGAAATGCAGGGGCGAGGGGAGCAGTACTTC. V and J are TRBV6-1 and TRBJ2-7, with D perhaps TRBD1 (6 bases). Per germline, CDR1 MNHNS and CDR2 SASEGT. V was pared by 2 bases and J by 7 bases, with 15 bases between. CDR3 length: 14 residues.

V usage is TRBV10-3 and J usage is TRBJ1-3; D not resolved. CDR1 and CDR2 (germline): ENHRY, SYGVKD. V was clipped by 3 bases and J by 3 bases, with 6 bases between them. CDR3 length: 13 amino acids. This CDR3 reads CAISEALGNTIYF. CDR3 nucleotides: TGTGCCATCAGTGAAGCACTTGGAAACACCATATATTTT.

The CDR3 sequence: CSVGVQGNTEAFF. Here the CDR3 DNA reads TGCAGCGTTGGAGTACAGGGGAACACTGAAGCTTTCTTT. The chain couples TRBV29-1 to TRBJ1-1; tentative D call: TRBD1 (6 bases). The V gene's germline CDR1 is SQVTM and CDR2 ANQGSEA. The CDR3 totals 13 residues. V lost 4 bases and J lost 1, with 10 bases in between. The complete variable domain, with remaining parts taken from reference TRBV29-1 and TRBJ1-1, reads SAVISQKPSRDICQRGTSLTIQCQVDSQVTMMFWYRQQPGQSLTLIATANQGSEATYESGFVIDKFPISRPNLTFSTLTVSNMSPEDSSIYLCSVGVQGNTEAFFGQGTRLTVV.

The chain has TRBV6-5 and TRBJ2-1; 9 bases map to TRBD2. V lost 5 bases and J lost 8; bases outside the gene matches: 10. CDR1 MNHEY and CDR2 SVGAGI come from the germline V gene. The CDR3 is 15 residues long. The chain's CDR3 is CASSRTSVAVDEQFF. The CDR3 bases are TGTGCCAGCAGTCGGACTAGCGTGGCGGTCGATGAGCAGTTCTTC.

In nucleotides, the CDR3 is TGTGCCAGTAGTAGGTGGGTTCTTACTAATGAAAAACTGTTTTTT. Translating gives CASSRWVLTNEKLFF. This sequence joins TRBV19 and TRBJ1-4; D remains unclear. V was trimmed by 4 bases and J by 2 bases, leaving 11 bases between them. CDR1 and CDR2 from the germline V gene are LNHDA and SQIVND (reference sequence). This CDR3 spans 15 amino acids.

The rearrangement links TRBV28 to TRBJ1-2; tentatively, D is TRBD1 (5 bases). V was pared by 5 bases and J by 4 bases, with 17 bases between. CDR3 length equals 15 residues. Germline values: CDR1 MDHEN, CDR2 SYDVKM. This CDR3 is CASSASTVGGYGYTF. The CDR3 bases are TGTGCCAGCAGTGCCTCGACAGTTGGGGGCTATGGCTACACCTTC.

The genes are TRBV6-5 and TRBJ1-1; D unclear. CDR3 length equals 13 residues. Germline V gene lookup returns CDR1 MNHEY and CDR2 SVGAGI. V lost 1 base to trimming and J lost 5 bases, with 8 bases between them. CDR3 bases: TGTGCCAGCAGTTACTTTGCGGGGACTGAAGCTTTCTTT. Translation: CASSYFAGTEAFF.

The J gene is TRBJ2-5, the V gene TRBV5-1, with a tentative D call TRBD1 (5 bases). In germline, CDR1 is SGHRS, CDR2 YFSETQ. Trimming removed 4 bases from V and 5 bases from J, with 15 bases in between. The CDR3 has 14 amino acids. The CDR3 DNA reads TGCGCCAGCAGCCCAGGGTCGGGCCAGGAGACCCAGTACTTC. Translated, it gives CASSPGSGQETQYF. Full variable domain (rest looked up from reference TRBV5-1 and TRBJ2-5): KAGVTQTPRYLIKTRGQQVTLSCSPISGHRSVSWYQQTPGQGLQFLFEYFSETQRNKGNFPGRFSGRQFSNSRSEMNVSTLELGDSALYLCASSPGSGQETQYFGPGTRLLVL.